The 8 T cell receptor beta chains below come from one sample, sequenced in a study of T-cell memory formation after mild COVID-19. Using its own MiXCR run on the 5' RACE reads, TCRdb lists one record per CDR3 protein. The top ten clones hold less than 30% of a sample with under 350,000 distinct CDR3 sequences, 15% to 20% of them seen once. Sequenced sample: PBMCs or a T cell subset sorted from them (not recorded which). The receptors were sampled from a man between 18 and 29 years old who had mild COVID-19 (a few samples of this study predate the infection). Cell type and time point are not known.

The CDR3 DNA reads as TGTGCCAGCAGCTCGGAGCGGGCAGATACGCAGTATTTT. Its protein is CASSSERADTQYF. V usage is TRBV7-6 and J usage is TRBJ2-3; possibly TRBD2 for D (6 bases). V lost 4 bases, J lost 4 bases, and 9 bases lay in between. Germline-derived CDR1 and CDR2 are SGHVS and FNYEAQ. The CDR3 covers 13 residues.

This clonotype was seen more than once but under ten times. The chain uses TRBV5-6 and TRBJ2-7; 10 bases are a match to TRBD2. Trimming removed 0 bases from V and 3 bases from J; junction bases left unmatched: 3. The CDR3 extends over 15 amino acids. Looked up from germline, CDR1 is SGHDT and CDR2 is YYEEEE. CDR3 loop: CASSLDGTSDYEQYV. In nucleotides, the CDR3 is TGTGCCAGCAGCTTGGATGGGACTAGCGACTACGAGCAGTACGTC.

This clonotype was observed a handful of times. This chain connects TRBV5-1 to TRBJ2-3; TRBD2 matches at 10 bases. The CDR3 extends over 17 amino acids. CDR1 and CDR2 from the germline V gene are SGHRS and YFSETQ. Trimming cost V 0 bases and J 5 bases; bases outside gene matches: 9. CDR3 sequence: CASSLGPTSGAVDTQYF. CDR3 sequence (DNA): TGCGCCAGCAGCTTGGGTCCCACTAGCGGGGCTGTAGATACGCAGTATTTT. Looking up the rest from reference TRBV5-1 and TRBJ2-3 gives the full variable domain: KAGVTQTPRYLIKTRGQQVTLSCSPISGHRSVSWYQQTPGQGLQFLFEYFSETQRNKGNFPGRFSGRQFSNSRSEMNVSTLELGDSALYLCASSLGPTSGAVDTQYFGPGTRLTVL.

This clonotype was counted between two and nine times. The V gene is TRBV15, the J gene TRBJ1-5, with a weak D call TRBD1 (5 bases). The CDR3 extends over 15 amino acids. Germline V CDR1 and CDR2: LNHNV, YYDKDF (reference sequence). Trimming pared 8 bases from V and 0 bases from J, leaving 14 bases between. CDR3 DNA: TGTGCCACCCGGGGGGGACGGAATAGCAATCAGCCCCAGCATTTT. Its translation is CATRGGRNSNQPQHF.

This clonotype occurred a few times. This rearrangement joins TRBV6-6 to TRBJ2-7; D is unresolved. The CDR3 is 14 residues long. Trimming pared 3 bases from V and 2 bases from J, leaving 11 bases between. Germline CDR1 MNHNY, CDR2 SVGAGI (reference sequence). CDR3 bases: TGTGCCAGCAGTTATGGGCTAGGTGCCTACGAGCAGTACTTC. This encodes CASSYGLGAYEQYF.

This clonotype was counted between two and nine times. The CDR3 DNA sequence: TGTGCCAGCGCCGCCGGGACAGGGAACTCACCCCTCCACTTT. Amino acid sequence: CASAAGTGNSPLHF. The chain links TRBV12-3 or TRBV12-4 to TRBJ1-6; 9 bases line up with TRBD1. The V gene end was trimmed by 8 bases and the J gene end by 10 bases; junction bases not matched to a gene: 9. CDR3 length: 14 amino acids.

The V and J genes are TRBV9 and TRBJ2-3; D is ambiguous. The V gene's germline CDR1 is SGDLS and CDR2 YYNGEE. Between the trimmed V and J ends, which lost 0 bases and 4 bases, there was a span of 12 bases. The CDR3 is 15 residues long. DNA of the CDR3: TGTGCCAGCAGCGTAGGCAGCACGGGCGCAGATACGCAGTATTTT. It encodes CASSVGSTGADTQYF.

The V and J genes are TRBV20-1 and TRBJ2-5, with 11 bases lining up with TRBD2. J lost 7 bases, V lost 5 bases, and 12 bases had no gene match. Per the germline V gene, CDR1 is DFQATT and CDR2 is SNEGSKA (reference sequence). CDR3 length: 15 residues. The CDR3 is CSAPRTSGPKGTQYF. In DNA, the CDR3 is TGCAGTGCTCCCCGGACTAGCGGGCCTAAAGGGACCCAGTACTTC.